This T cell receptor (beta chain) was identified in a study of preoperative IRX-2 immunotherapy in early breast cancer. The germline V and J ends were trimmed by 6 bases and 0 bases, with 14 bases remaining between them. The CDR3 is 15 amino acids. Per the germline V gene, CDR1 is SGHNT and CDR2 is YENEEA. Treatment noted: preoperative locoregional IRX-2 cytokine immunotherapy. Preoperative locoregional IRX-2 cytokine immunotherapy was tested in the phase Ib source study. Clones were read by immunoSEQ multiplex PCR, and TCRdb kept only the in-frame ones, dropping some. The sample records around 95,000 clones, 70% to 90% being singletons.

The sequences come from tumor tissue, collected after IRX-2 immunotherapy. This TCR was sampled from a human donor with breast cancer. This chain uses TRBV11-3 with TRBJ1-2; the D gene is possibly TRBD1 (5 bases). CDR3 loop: CASSFSDRANYGYTF. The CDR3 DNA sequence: TGTGCCAGCAGTTTTAGCGACAGAGCTAACTATGGCTACACCTTC.